The 5 T cell receptor beta chains presented below share a single source sample, sequenced in a study of glioma-infiltrating T cells. Using RNA template, CDR3s of TCR alpha and beta were amplified with iRepertoire arm-PCR. TCRdb re-called the multiplex PCR reads through MiXCR, storing one row per CDR3 protein. The sample holds about 410,000 distinct CDR3 sequences, about 40% seen once. The sequencing sample was made of glioma tissue, nonneoplastic brain tissue, or PBMCs (not recorded which). The source of these receptors is a human donor with low-grade glioma or glioblastoma, undergoing nonglioma brain surgery, or in good health (not recorded which).

This clonotype appeared many times. The rearrangement uses TRBV28 and TRBJ2-7; 7 bases align to TRBD1. V lost 6 bases, J lost 3 bases, and 5 bases stayed unmatched. The CDR3 spans 13 residues. Germline loops: CDR1 MDHEN, CDR2 SYDVKM. The CDR3 nucleotides read TGTGCCAGCAGGCCGGGACAGCTCTACGAGCAGTACTTC. Translated: CASRPGQLYEQYF. Filled out from reference TRBV28 and TRBJ2-7, the complete variable domain reads DVKVTQSSRYLVKRTGEKVFLECVQDMDHENMFWYRQDPGLGLRLIYFSYDVKMKEKGDIPEGYSVSREKKERFSLILESASTNQTSMYLCASRPGQLYEQYFGPGTRLTVT.

This clonotype has a count of ten or more. The gene calls are TRBV6-2 or TRBV6-3 and TRBJ1-1; D may be TRBD1 (5 bases). Trimming cost V 4 bases and J 0 bases, with 18 bases left between them. In germline, CDR1 is MNHEY, CDR2 SVGEGT. The CDR3 consists of 17 residues. The CDR3 region is CASSFQSGGAMNTEAFF. Here the CDR3 DNA reads TGTGCCAGCAGTTTCCAGTCAGGTGGGGCCATGAACACTGAAGCTTTCTTT.

This clonotype was counted ten times or more. The V call is TRBV6-4, the J call TRBJ2-3; 8 positions agree with TRBD2. The CDR3 has 15 amino acids. CDR1 and CDR2 from the germline V gene are MRHNA and SNTAGT. V dropped 3 bases and J dropped 4; count of bases not matched to a gene: 6. CDR3 sequence: CASSDTSGKSDTQYF. The CDR3 nucleotides are TGTGCCAGCAGTGATACTAGCGGCAAGTCAGATACGCAGTATTTT.

The chain is built from TRBV28 and TRBJ2-7; TRBD2 might be the D (6 bases). The CDR3 sequence is 14 residues long. Trimming removed 3 bases from V and 0 bases from J, with 9 bases in between. Germline V lookup: CDR1 MDHEN, CDR2 SYDVKM. CDR3 nucleotides: TGTGCCAGCAGTTTCCGGGGGACCTCCTACGAGCAGTACTTC. It codes for CASSFRGTSYEQYF.

The chain recombines TRBV7-9 with TRBJ2-7, with 9 bases identical to TRBD2. The CDR3 length is 17 residues. CDR1 SEHNR and CDR2 FQNEAQ come from the germline V gene (reference sequence). The J segment lost 3 bases and the V segment lost 0 bases, leaving 9 bases of the junction unmatched. CDR3 in amino acids: CASSLAVKLAGFYEQYF. CDR3 in DNA: TGTGCCAGCAGCTTAGCGGTGAAACTAGCGGGTTTCTACGAGCAGTACTTC.